This T cell receptor beta chain was sequenced in a study of technical replicates of blood from several donors. TCRdb's copy holds only in-frame clones and misses some; the assay was immunoSEQ multiplex PCR. The profile shows 65,000 to 80,000 clones, 85% to 95% of them singletons. Germline V gene sequence: CDR1 MNHEY, CDR2 SVGAGI. Trimming stripped 8 bases from V and 0 bases from J, with 11 bases between. There are 13 residues in the CDR3. This clonotype was sampled from a human donor in good health. Sequenced material: T cells isolated from PBMCs. V gene TRBV6-5 combines with J gene TRBJ2-7; D may be TRBD2 (5 bases). In nucleotides, the CDR3 is TGTGCCAGCTGGACTGAGCCCTCCTACGAGCAGTACTTC. It yields the protein CASWTEPSYEQYF.